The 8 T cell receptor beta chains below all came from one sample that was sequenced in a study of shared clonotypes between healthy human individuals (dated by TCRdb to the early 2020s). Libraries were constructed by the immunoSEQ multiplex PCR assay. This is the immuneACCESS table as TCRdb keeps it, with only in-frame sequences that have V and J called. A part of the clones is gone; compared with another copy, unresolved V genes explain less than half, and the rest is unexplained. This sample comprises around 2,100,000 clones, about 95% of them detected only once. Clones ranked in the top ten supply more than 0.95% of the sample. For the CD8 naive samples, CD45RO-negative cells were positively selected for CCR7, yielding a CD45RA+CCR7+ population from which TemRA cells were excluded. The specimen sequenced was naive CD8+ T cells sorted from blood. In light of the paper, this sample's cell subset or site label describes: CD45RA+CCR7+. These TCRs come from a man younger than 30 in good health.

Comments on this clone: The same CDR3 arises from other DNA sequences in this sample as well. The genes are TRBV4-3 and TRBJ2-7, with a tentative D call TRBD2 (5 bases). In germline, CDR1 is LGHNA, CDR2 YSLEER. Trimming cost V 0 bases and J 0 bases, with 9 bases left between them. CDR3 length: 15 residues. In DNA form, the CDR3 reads TGCGCCAGCAGCCAAGATGCGGGCGGCTCCTACGAGCAGTACTTC. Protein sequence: CASSQDAGGSYEQYF.

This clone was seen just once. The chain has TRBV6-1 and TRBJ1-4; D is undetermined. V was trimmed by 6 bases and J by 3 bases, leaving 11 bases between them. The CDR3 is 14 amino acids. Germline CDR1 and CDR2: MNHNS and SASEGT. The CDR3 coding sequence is TGTGCCAGCAGCTACAGCCAACCTAATGAAAAACTGTTTTTT. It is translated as CASSYSQPNEKLFF.

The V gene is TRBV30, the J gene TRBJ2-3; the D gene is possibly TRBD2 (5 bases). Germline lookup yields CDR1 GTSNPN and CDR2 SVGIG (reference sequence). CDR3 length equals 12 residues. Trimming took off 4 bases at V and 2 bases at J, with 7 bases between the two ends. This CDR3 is CAWTSFTDTQYF. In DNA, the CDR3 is TGTGCCTGGACTAGCTTCACAGATACGCAGTATTTT.

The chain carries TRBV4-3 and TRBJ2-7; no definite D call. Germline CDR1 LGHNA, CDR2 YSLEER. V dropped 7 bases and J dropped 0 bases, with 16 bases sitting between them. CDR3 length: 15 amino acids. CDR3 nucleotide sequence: TGCGCCAGCAAAATTGGTGTCGGCAGCTCCTACGAGCAGTACTTC. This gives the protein CASKIGVGSSYEQYF.

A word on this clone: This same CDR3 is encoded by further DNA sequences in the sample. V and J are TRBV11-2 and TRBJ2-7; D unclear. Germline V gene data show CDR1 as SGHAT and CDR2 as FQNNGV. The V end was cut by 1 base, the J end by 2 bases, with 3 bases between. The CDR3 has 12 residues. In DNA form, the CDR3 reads TGTGCCAGCAGCTTAGTCACCTACGAGCAGTACTTC. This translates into CASSLVTYEQYF.

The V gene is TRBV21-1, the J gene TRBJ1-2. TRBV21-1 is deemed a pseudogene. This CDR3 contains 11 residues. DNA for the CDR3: TGTGCCAGCAGCATCGATTGCGGCTACACCTTC. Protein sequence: CASSIDCGYTF.

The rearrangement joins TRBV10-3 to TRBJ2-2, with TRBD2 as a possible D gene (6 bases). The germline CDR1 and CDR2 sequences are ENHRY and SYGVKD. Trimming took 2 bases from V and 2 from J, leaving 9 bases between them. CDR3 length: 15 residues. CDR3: CAISEGTHNTGELFF. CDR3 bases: TGTGCCATCAGTGAGGGGACTCACAACACCGGGGAGCTGTTTTTT.

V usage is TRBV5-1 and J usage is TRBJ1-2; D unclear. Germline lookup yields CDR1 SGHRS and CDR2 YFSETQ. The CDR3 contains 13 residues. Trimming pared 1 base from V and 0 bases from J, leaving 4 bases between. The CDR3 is CASSLLANYGYTF. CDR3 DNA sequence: TGCGCCAGCAGCTTGTTGGCTAACTATGGCTACACCTTC.